The 6 T cell receptor beta chains presented below share a single source sample, sequenced in a study of cytomegalovirus exposure and HLA in healthy donors. The protocol was immunoSEQ multiplex PCR, while the TCRdb copy is restricted to in-frame clones and leaves out a portion. The sample shows 150,000 to 200,000 clones, about 82% of them seen only once. Sequenced input: PBMCs. Receptors originate from a man aged 25-45 years in good health and CMV-seropositive.

This chain joins TRBV11-2 and TRBJ1-2; 7 bases fit TRBD1. The CDR3 is 14 amino acids. V lost 5 bases, J lost 2 bases, and 5 bases stayed unmatched. Germline-derived CDR1 and CDR2 are SGHAT and FQNNGV. The CDR3 nucleotides read TGTGCCAGCAGCCCAAGACAGGGAAACTATGGCTACACCTTC. It yields the protein CASSPRQGNYGYTF.

This clone was recorded a few times. J is TRBJ2-7 and V is TRBV10-2; weak D call: TRBD1 (5 bases). V dropped 11 bases and J dropped 1 base, with 9 bases sitting between them. The CDR3 has 11 residues. The V gene's germline CDR1 is WSHSY and CDR2 SAAADI. CDR3 in amino acids: CAVAGSYEQYF. The CDR3 nucleotides read TGCGCCGTCGCAGGGTCCTACGAGCAGTACTTC.

The gene calls are TRBV5-1 and TRBJ2-5, with D perhaps TRBD1 (7 bases). V was cut by 5 bases and J by 0 bases, with 23 bases left in between. The CDR3 is 18 residues long. Germline V gene sequence: CDR1 SGHRS, CDR2 YFSETQ. CDR3 protein: CASRAGQRSNSYQETQYF. In nucleotides, the CDR3 is TGCGCCAGCAGGGCGGGACAGCGAAGCAATTCGTACCAAGAGACCCAGTACTTC. The whole variable domain, filled in from reference TRBV5-1 and TRBJ2-5, reads KAGVTQTPRYLIKTRGQQVTLSCSPISGHRSVSWYQQTPGQGLQFLFEYFSETQRNKGNFPGRFSGRQFSNSRSEMNVSTLELGDSALYLCASRAGQRSNSYQETQYFGPGTRLLVL.

The J gene is TRBJ2-2, the V gene TRBV7-2; tentative D call: TRBD2 (5 bases). Germline V lookup: CDR1 SGHTA, CDR2 FQGNSA. V shed 1 base and J shed 3 bases, with 9 bases lying between them. CDR3 size: 15 residues. The CDR3 region is CASSLVSGYTGELFF. CDR3 coding DNA: TGTGCCAGCAGCTTAGTCAGCGGCTACACCGGGGAGCTGTTTTTT.

V usage is TRBV27 and J usage is TRBJ1-3; unclear D gene. V was pared by 7 bases and J by 0 bases, with 10 bases between. The germline gives CDR1 MNHEY, CDR2 SMNVEV (reference sequence). The CDR3 length is 14 residues. The chain's CDR3 is CASKKDNSGNTIYF. The CDR3 region has the DNA TGTGCCAGCAAAAAAGACAACTCTGGAAACACCATATATTTT.

The chain carries TRBV30 and TRBJ1-1, with D perhaps TRBD1 (6 bases). Trimming left V 5 bases short and J 3 bases short, with 10 bases between. Germline V gives CDR1 GTSNPN, CDR2 SVGIG (reference sequence). The CDR3 runs 12 residues. The CDR3 nucleotides are TGTGCCTGGGACCCAGGGGACACTGAAGCTTTCTTT. It codes for CAWDPGDTEAFF.